The next 11 T cell receptor beta chains were all read from a single sample in a study of shared clonotypes between healthy human individuals. The protocol was immunoSEQ multiplex PCR, while the TCRdb copy is restricted to in-frame clones and leaves out a portion. The repertoire holds over a million clones, with 96% as singletons. What was sequenced was naive CD4+ T cells sorted from blood. Subset in this sample: CD45RA+ positively selected. These receptors originate from a man younger than 40 in good health.

For this clone: The junction shows a germline mismatch at one end, possibly a read error. The V and J genes are TRBV7-7 and TRBJ2-7; 7 positions agree with TRBD2. The V gene's germline CDR1 is SSHAT and CDR2 FNYEAQ (reference sequence). This CDR3 is 13 amino acids long. The CDR3 protein is CASSSGLGYEQYF. The CDR3 region has the DNA TGTGCTAGCAGCTCAGGACTAGGCTACGAGCAGTACTTC.

V and J are TRBV5-5 and TRBJ2-3, with 10 bases aligning to TRBD1. CDR3 size: 18 residues. Losses at the gene ends were 4 bases for V and 4 bases for J; bases not matched to a gene: 15. Germline CDR1 reads SGHKS; CDR2 reads YYEKEE (reference sequence). DNA for the CDR3: TGTGCCAGCAGCCAAGAGGGGAGCGGGACAGGGGAAGCAGATACGCAGTATTTT. This encodes CASSQEGSGTGEADTQYF.

The chain employs TRBV27 and TRBJ2-7, with D possibly matching TRBD2 (6 bases). V shed 3 bases and J shed 6 bases, with 18 bases lying between them. The CDR3 has 15 residues. Germline lookup yields CDR1 MNHEY and CDR2 SMNVEV (reference sequence). This CDR3 is CASSFRAGFGSEQYF. The CDR3 DNA follows: TGTGCCAGCAGTTTCCGGGCGGGCTTCGGGAGCGAGCAGTACTTC.

The chain links TRBV20-1 to TRBJ2-7; D gene ambiguous. The CDR3 length is 11 residues. Trimming left V 4 bases short and J 7 bases short, with 11 bases between. Germline assignment: CDR1 DFQATT and CDR2 SNEGSKA (reference sequence). The CDR3 DNA reads as TGCAGTGCTACAACTACCGGAGAGCAGTACTTC. It specifies CSATTTGEQYF.

This sequence joins TRBV28 and TRBJ2-2, with 8 bases lining up with TRBD1. Trimming at V came to 6 bases and at J to 0 bases, leaving 12 bases not matched to a gene. Germline CDR1 reads MDHEN; CDR2 reads SYDVKM. The CDR3 is 18 residues long. This chain's CDR3 is CASSPRTGRFANTGELFF. For the CDR3, the DNA is TGTGCCAGCAGCCCCCGGACAGGGCGGTTCGCGAACACCGGGGAGCTGTTTTTT.

This chain links TRBV28 with TRBJ2-3; D is tentatively TRBD1 or TRBD2 (5 bases each). V gave up 6 bases and J gave up 6 bases, with 16 bases separating them. The CDR3 has 14 amino acids. CDR1 and CDR2 from the germline V gene are MDHEN and SYDVKM. DNA of the CDR3: TGTGCCAGCAGAGGGGCACCTTGGGGGGATACGCAGTATTTT. It codes for CASRGAPWGDTQYF.

Note on this clone: This same CDR3 is encoded by further DNA sequences in the sample. V and J are TRBV5-1 and TRBJ2-7, with unresolved D. V was pared by 4 bases and J by 2 bases, with 10 bases between. CDR1 and CDR2 from the germline V gene are SGHRS and YFSETQ. CDR3 length equals 13 residues. The CDR3 DNA sequence: TGCGCCAGCAGCCCGGGCCAGACCTACGAGCAGTACTTC. This codes for CASSPGQTYEQYF.

The chain uses TRBV28 and TRBJ1-1; 7 nucleotides line up with TRBD1. J gave up 9 bases and V 5 bases, and 12 bases lay outside the gene matches. There are 14 residues in the CDR3. In germline, CDR1 is MDHEN, CDR2 SYDVKM. CDR3 loop: CASSIRQGGLKAFF. The CDR3 region has the DNA TGTGCCAGCAGTATCCGACAGGGAGGGTTGAAAGCTTTCTTT.

A word on this clone: The same CDR3 also results from other DNA sequences found in this sample. This chain connects TRBV7-6 to TRBJ2-5; D gene unclear. This CDR3 has 12 amino acids. Germline V lookup: CDR1 SGHVS, CDR2 FNYEAQ. Trimming took 5 bases from V and 1 from J, leaving 5 bases between them. CDR3 amino acids: CASSLGQETQYF. CDR3 DNA sequence: TGTGCCAGCAGCCTGGGCCAAGAGACCCAGTACTTC.

J is TRBJ2-3 and V is TRBV27, with D possibly matching TRBD1 (5 bases). The ends were cut back, 6 bases at V and 1 base at J, with 8 bases in the middle. From germline, CDR1 is MNHEY and CDR2 SMNVEV (reference sequence). The CDR3 is 13 amino acids. CDR3 region: CASRPTGTDTQYF. The CDR3 DNA follows: TGTGCCAGCAGACCGACAGGCACAGATACGCAGTATTTT.

V is TRBV7-3 and J is TRBJ2-1, with D unresolved. The CDR3 consists of 15 residues. V lost 5 bases and J lost 8, with 19 bases in between. CDR1 is SGHTA, CDR2 FQGTGA, per germline. The CDR3 sequence: CASSISPRSLYEQFF. The CDR3 DNA reads as TGTGCCAGCAGCATAAGCCCACGTTCCCTCTATGAGCAGTTCTTC.